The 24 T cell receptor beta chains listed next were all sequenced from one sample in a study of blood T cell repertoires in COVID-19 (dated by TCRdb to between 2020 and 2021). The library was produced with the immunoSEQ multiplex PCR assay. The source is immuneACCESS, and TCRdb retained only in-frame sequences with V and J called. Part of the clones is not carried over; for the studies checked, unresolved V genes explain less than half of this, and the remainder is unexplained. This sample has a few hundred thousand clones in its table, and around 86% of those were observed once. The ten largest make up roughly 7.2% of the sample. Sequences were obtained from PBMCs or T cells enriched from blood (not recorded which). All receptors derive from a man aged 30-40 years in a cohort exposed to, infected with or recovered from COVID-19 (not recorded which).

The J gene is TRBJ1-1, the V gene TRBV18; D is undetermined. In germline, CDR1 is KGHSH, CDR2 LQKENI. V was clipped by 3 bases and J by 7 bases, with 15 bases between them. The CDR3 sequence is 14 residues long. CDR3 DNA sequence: TGTGCCAGCTCACCCCGGGTTTTGAATAGTGAAGCTTTCTTT. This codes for CASSPRVLNSEAFF.

The CDR3 DNA follows: TGTGCCAGCAGCACCCGGACAGGGGGCGGTCGGGTTAACTATGGCTACACCTTC. Amino acids: CASSTRTGGGRVNYGYTF. The chain employs TRBV11-2 and TRBJ1-2; 11 nucleotides match TRBD1. The trim removed 5 bases at V and 1 base at J, leaving 12 bases unmatched. The CDR3 length is 18 residues. From germline, CDR1 is SGHAT and CDR2 FQNNGV.

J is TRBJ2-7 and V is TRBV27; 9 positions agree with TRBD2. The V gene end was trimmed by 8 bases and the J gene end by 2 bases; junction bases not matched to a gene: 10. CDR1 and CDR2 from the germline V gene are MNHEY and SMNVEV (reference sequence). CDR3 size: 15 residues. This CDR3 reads CASSIGASGAYEQYF. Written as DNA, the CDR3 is TGTGCCAGCTCCATAGGGGCTAGCGGGGCCTACGAGCAGTACTTC.

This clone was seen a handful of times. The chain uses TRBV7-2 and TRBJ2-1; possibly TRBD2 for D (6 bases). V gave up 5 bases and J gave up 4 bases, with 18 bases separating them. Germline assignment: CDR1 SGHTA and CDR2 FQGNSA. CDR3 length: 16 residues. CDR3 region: CASSAWRASEYNEQFF. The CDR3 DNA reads TGTGCCAGCAGCGCCTGGCGGGCTAGCGAGTACAATGAGCAGTTCTTC.

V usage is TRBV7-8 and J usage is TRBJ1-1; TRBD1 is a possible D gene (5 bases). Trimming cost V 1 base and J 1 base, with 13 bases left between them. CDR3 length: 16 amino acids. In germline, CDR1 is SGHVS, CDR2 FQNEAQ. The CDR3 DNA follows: TGTGCCAGCAGCTTAGGGAAGGGGCAGGGGAACACTGAAGCTTTCTTT. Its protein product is CASSLGKGQGNTEAFF. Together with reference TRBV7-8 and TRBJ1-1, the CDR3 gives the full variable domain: GAGVSQSPRYKVAKRGQDVALRCDPISGHVSLFWYQQALGQGPEFLTYFQNEAQLDKSGLPSDRFFAERPEGSVSTLKIQRTQQEDSAVYLCASSLGKGQGNTEAFFGQGTRLTVV.

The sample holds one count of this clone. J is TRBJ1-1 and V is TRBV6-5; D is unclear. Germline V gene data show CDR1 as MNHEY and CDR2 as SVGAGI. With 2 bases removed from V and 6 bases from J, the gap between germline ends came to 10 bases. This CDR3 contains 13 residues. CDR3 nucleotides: TGTGCCAGCAGTTACACTCAGGTGGCTGAAGCTTTCTTT. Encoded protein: CASSYTQVAEAFF.

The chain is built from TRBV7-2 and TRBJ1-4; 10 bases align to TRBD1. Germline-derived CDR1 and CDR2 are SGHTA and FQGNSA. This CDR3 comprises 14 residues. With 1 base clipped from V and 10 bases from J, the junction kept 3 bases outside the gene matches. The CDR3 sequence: CASSLGTGGAKLFF. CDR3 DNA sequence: TGTGCCAGCAGCTTAGGGACAGGGGGGGCAAAACTGTTTTTT.

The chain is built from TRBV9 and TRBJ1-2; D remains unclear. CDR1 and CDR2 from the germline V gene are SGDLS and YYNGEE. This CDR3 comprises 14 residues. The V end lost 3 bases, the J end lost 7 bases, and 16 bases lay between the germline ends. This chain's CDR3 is CASSAAPTRRGYTF. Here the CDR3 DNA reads TGTGCCAGCAGCGCTGCTCCGACAAGGCGTGGCTACACCTTC.

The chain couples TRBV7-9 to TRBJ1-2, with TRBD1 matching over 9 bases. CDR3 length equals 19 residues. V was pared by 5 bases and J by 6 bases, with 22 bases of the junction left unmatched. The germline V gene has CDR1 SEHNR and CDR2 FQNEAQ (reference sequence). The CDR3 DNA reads TGTGCCAGCAGCCCCAGCCGCCTATCGGGACAGGGCTACAGGGATGGCTACACCTTC. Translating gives CASSPSRLSGQGYRDGYTF.

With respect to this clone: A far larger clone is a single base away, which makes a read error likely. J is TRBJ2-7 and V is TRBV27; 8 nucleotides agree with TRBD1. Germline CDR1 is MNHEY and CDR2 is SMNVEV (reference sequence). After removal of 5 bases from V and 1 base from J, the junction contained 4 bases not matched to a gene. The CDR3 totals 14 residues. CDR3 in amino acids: CASSPGQVSYEQYF. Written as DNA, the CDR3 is TGTGCCAGCAGTCCGGGACAGGTATCCTACGAGCAGTACTTC.

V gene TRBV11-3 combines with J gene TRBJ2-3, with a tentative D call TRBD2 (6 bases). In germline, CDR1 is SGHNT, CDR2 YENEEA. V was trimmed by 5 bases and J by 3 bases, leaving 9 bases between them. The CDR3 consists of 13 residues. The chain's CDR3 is CASSPGLTDTQYF. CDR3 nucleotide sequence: TGTGCCAGCAGCCCGGGACTGACAGATACGCAGTATTTT.

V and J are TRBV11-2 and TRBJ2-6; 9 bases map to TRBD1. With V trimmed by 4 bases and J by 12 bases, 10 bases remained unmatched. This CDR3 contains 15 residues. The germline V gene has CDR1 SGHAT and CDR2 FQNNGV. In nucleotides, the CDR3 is TGTGCCAGCAGCTACTCCGGGACAGGGAACCCCGTCCTGACTTTC. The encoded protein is CASSYSGTGNPVLTF. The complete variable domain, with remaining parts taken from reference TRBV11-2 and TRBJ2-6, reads EAGVAQSPRYKIIEKRQSVAFWCNPISGHATLYWYQQILGQGPKLLIQFQNNGVVDDSQLPKDRFSAERLKGVDSTLKIQPAKLEDSAVYLCASSYSGTGNPVLTFGAGSRLTVL.

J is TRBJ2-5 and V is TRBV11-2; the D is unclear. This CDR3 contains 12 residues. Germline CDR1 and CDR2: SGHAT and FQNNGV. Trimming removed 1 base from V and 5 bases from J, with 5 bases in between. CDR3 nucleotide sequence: TGTGCCAGCAGCTTAGCATTGGAGACCCAGTACTTC. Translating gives CASSLALETQYF.

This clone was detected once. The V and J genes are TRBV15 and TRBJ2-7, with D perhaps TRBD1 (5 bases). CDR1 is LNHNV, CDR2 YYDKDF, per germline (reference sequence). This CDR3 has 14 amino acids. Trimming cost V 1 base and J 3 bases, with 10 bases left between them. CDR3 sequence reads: CATSRVQAVYEQYF. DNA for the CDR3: TGTGCCACCAGCAGAGTACAGGCAGTCTACGAGCAGTACTTC.

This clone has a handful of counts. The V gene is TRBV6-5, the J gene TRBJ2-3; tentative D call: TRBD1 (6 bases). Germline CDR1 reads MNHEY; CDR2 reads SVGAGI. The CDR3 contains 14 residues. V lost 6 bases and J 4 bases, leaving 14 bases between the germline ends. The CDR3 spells CASSIVQGPDTQYF. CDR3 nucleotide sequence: TGTGCCAGCAGCATCGTACAGGGACCAGATACGCAGTATTTT.

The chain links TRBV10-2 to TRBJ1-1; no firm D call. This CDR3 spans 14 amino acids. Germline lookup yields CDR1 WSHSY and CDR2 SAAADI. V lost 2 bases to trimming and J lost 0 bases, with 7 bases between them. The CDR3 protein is CASSERHLNTEAFF. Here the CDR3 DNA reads TGCGCCAGCAGTGAGAGACACTTGAACACTGAAGCTTTCTTT.

CDR3 sequence (DNA): TGTGCCAGCAGCCAGGCCCGACAGAACACCTACGAGCAGTACTTC. Translated, it gives CASSQARQNTYEQYF. The chain recombines TRBV4-2 with TRBJ2-7, with D tentatively TRBD1 (5 bases). Germline assignment: CDR1 LGHNA and CDR2 YNFKEQ. Trimming took 3 bases from V and 2 from J, leaving 14 bases between them. The CDR3 contains 15 residues.

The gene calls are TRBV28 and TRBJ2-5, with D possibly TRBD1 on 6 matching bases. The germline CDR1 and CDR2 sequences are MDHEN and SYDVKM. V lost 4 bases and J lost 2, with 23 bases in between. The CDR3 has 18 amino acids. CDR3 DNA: TGTGCCAGCAGTTCTACCTCTGAGGCAGGGGTCACGCAAGAGACCCAGTACTTC. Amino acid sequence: CASSSTSEAGVTQETQYF.

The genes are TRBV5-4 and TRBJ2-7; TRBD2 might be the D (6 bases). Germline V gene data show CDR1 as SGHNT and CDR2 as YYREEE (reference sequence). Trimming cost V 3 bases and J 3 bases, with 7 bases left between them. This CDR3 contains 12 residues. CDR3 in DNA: TGTGCCAGCAGCTGGGGAGGCTACGAGCAGTACTTC. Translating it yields CASSWGGYEQYF.

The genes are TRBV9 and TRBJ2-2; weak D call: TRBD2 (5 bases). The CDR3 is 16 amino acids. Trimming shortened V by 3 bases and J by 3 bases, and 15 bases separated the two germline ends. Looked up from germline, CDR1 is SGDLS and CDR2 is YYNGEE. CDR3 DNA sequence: TGTGCCAGCAGCGACGCAGCCTCGGGGTACACCGGGGAGCTGTTTTTT. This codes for CASSDAASGYTGELFF.

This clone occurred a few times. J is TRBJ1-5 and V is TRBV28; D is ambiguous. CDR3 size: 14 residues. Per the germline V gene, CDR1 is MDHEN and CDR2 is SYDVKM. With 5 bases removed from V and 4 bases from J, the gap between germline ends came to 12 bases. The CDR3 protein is CASSPSRGNQPQHF. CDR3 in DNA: TGTGCCAGCAGTCCCTCACGGGGAAATCAGCCCCAGCATTTT.

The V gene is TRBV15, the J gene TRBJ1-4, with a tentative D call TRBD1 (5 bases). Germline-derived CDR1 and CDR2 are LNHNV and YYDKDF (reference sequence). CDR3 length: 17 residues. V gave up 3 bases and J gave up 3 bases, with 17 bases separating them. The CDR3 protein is CATSSAFAGFANEKLFF. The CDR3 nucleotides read TGTGCCACCAGCAGTGCCTTTGCAGGGTTTGCTAATGAAAAACTGTTTTTT.

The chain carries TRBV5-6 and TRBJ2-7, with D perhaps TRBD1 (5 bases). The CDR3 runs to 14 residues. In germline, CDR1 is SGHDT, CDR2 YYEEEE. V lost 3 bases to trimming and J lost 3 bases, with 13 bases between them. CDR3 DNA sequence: TGTGCCAGCAGCTCCGACAGATCTAACTACGAGCAGTACTTC. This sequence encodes CASSSDRSNYEQYF.

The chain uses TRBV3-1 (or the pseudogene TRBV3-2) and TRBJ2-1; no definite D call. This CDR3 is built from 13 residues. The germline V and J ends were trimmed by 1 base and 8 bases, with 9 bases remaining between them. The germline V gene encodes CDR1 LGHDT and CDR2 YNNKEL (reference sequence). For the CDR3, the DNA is TGTGCCAGCAGCCAAGGTAGTGTCTATGAGCAGTTCTTC. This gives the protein CASSQGSVYEQFF.